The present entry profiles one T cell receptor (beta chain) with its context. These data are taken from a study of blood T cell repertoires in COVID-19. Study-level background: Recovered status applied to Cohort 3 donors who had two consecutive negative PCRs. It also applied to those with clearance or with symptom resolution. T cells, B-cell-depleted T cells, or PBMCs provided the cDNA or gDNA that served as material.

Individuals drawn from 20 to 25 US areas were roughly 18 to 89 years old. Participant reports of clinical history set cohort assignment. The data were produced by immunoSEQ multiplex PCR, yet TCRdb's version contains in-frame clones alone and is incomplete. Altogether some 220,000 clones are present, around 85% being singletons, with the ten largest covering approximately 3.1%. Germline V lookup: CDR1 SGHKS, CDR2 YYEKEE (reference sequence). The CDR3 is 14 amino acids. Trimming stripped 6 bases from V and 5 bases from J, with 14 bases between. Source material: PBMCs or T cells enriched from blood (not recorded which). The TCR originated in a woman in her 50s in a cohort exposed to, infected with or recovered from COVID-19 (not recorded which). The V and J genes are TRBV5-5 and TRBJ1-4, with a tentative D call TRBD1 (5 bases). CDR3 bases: TGTGCCAGCACCTTAGGGGACTTCAATGAAAAACTGTTTTTT. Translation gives CASTLGDFNEKLFF.